This is a list of T cell receptor beta chains from one sample in a study of cytomegalovirus exposure and HLA in healthy donors. Only in-frame clones appear in the TCRdb table, and some are missing; sequencing was by immunoSEQ multiplex PCR. The sample consists of about 180,000 clones, around 82% of them appearing once. Material: PBMCs. The receptors come from a man in his 60s in good health and CMV-seronegative. The CDR3 runs from the conserved cysteine through the conserved F or W. The D gene is left open where the match is weak. Expanded clones are given a class, and other clones once, few, many or no size at all.

TRBJ1-2 | TRBV28 | many | . | 14 | CASSYEQSQEGYTF | TGTGCCAGCAGTTACGAACAGTCCCAAGAGGGCTACACCTTC
TRBJ1-2 | TRBV5-1 | . | . | 14 | CASSLGGEVGGYTF | TGCGCCAGCAGCTTGGGGGGCGAGGTAGGAGGCTACACCTTC
TRBJ1-4 | TRBV4-3 | . | TRBD1 | 16 | CASSGNMGQGYEKLFF | TGCGCCAGCAGCGGTAATATGGGACAGGGTTATGAAAAACTGTTTTTT
TRBJ2-2 | TRBV27 | . | . | 15 | CASSLGGRATGELFF | TGTGCCAGCAGTTTAGGCGGCAGAGCTACCGGGGAGCTGTTTTTT
TRBJ2-7 | TRBV7-9 | once | TRBD2 | 13 | CASSGLGGYEQYF | TGTGCCAGCAGCGGCCTGGGGGGGTACGAGCAGTACTTC
TRBJ1-1 | TRBV19 | . | . | 16 | CASSIGIGSLNTEAFF | TGTGCCAGTAGTATCGGGATAGGGAGCCTGAACACTGAAGCTTTCTTT
TRBJ2-7 | TRBV15 | . | . | 14 | CATSRSFRLSEQYF | TGTGCCACCAGCAGGTCTTTTCGCTTGTCCGAGCAGTACTTC
TRBJ2-7 | TRBV2 | once | TRBD2 | 18 | CASRQTSGGATRNYEQYF | TGTGCCAGCAGGCAGACTAGCGGCGGGGCCACGAGAAACTACGAGCAGTACTTC
TRBJ2-5 | TRBV27 | . | TRBD1 | 12 | CASRDSGETQYF | TGTGCCAGCCGGGACAGTGGGGAGACCCAGTACTTC
TRBJ2-3 | TRBV15 | . | . | 15 | CATSREQKSTDTQYF | TGTGCCACCAGCAGAGAACAGAAAAGCACAGATACGCAGTATTTT
TRBJ1-5 | TRBV10-3 | . | . | 14 | CAISDGGADQPQHF | TGTGCCATCAGTGACGGGGGGGCGGATCAGCCCCAGCATTTT
TRBJ1-1 | TRBV27 | . | . | 13 | CASSRTRNTEAFF | TGTGCCAGCAGCCGAACACGGAACACTGAAGCTTTCTTT
TRBJ2-1 | TRBV5-1 | . | . | 13 | CASSLGLHNEQFF | TGCGCCAGCAGCTTGGGACTCCACAATGAGCAGTTCTTC
TRBJ2-1 | TRBV6-1 | . | TRBD1 | 12 | CASSEEGQEQFF | TGTGCCAGCAGTGAAGAGGGACAGGAGCAGTTCTTC
TRBJ2-3 | TRBV5-1 | . | . | 12 | CASSSSGDTQYF | TGCGCCAGCAGCTCCAGCGGGGATACGCAGTATTTT
TRBJ2-1 | TRBV5-6 | . | TRBD2 | 18 | CASSVGALTSGGSNEQFF | TGTGCCAGCAGCGTAGGGGCCCTGACTAGCGGGGGAAGCAATGAGCAGTTCTTC
TRBJ1-5 | TRBV28 | . | . | 15 | CASSLGGARIQPQHF | TGTGCCAGCAGTTTAGGGGGGGCGCGGATTCAGCCCCAGCATTTT
TRBJ2-7 | TRBV5-6 | . | TRBD2 | 16 | CASSLELAGAHYEQYF | TGTGCCAGCAGCTTGGAACTAGCGGGGGCCCACTACGAGCAGTACTTC
TRBJ2-3 | TRBV27 | . | TRBD2 | 17 | CASTSLGVAGATDTQYF | TGTGCCAGCACCTCCTTGGGGGTAGCGGGGGCCACAGATACGCAGTATTTT
TRBJ2-3 | TRBV5-1 | . | TRBD2 | 13 | CASHSGRTDTQYF | TGCGCCAGCCATAGCGGGAGAACAGATACGCAGTATTTT
TRBJ2-7 | TRBV11-2 | . | . | 14 | CASSSSGSLGEQYF | TGTGCCAGCAGCTCGTCCGGCTCTCTCGGGGAGCAGTACTTC
TRBJ1-2 | TRBV7-2 | once | . | 15 | CASSLVKGEGYGYTF | TGTGCCAGCAGCTTAGTTAAGGGGGAGGGGTATGGCTACACCTTC
TRBJ2-2 | TRBV6-5 | once | TRBD2 | 15 | CASRRASGSTGELFF | TGTGCCAGCAGAAGGGCTAGCGGGTCCACCGGGGAGCTGTTTTTT
TRBJ2-7 | TRBV2 | once | . | 13 | CASRATVPHEQYF | TGTGCCAGCAGGGCTACAGTCCCCCACGAGCAGTACTTC